These 7 T cell receptor beta chains came from one sample sequenced in a study of CD8 T cells in ankylosing spondylitis. TCRdb re-called the 5' RACE reads with MiXCR, one entry per CDR3 protein. The repertoire holds some 130,000 distinct CDR3 sequences, with just under 7.5% as singletons. Material: blood, either unsorted or a sorted T cell fraction (not recorded which). These receptors all come from a female donor with ankylosing spondylitis or in good health (not recorded which).

The table lists this clonotype with many counts. The rearrangement joins TRBV12-5 to TRBJ2-5, with D perhaps TRBD2 (6 bases). The germline CDR1 and CDR2 sequences are LGHNT and FRNRAP. This CDR3 contains 15 residues. The V gene lost 7 bases and the J gene lost 3 bases, with 18 bases spanning the gap. Here the CDR3 reads CASATPRDSKETQYF. In DNA form, the CDR3 reads TGTGCTAGTGCCACCCCCCGGGACTCAAAAGAGACCCAGTACTTC.

At least ten counts were recorded for this clonotype. The chain couples TRBV20-1 to TRBJ2-3, with 7 bases matching TRBD1. Germline trimming cut 5 bases from V and 4 bases from J; bases unmatched to any gene: 9. The germline CDR1 and CDR2 sequences are DFQATT and SNEGSKA (reference sequence). This CDR3 has 14 amino acids. CDR3 coding DNA: TGCAGTGCTCCTCACCCCCAGGGGGCAGATACGCAGTATTTT. It translates to CSAPHPQGADTQYF.

In its sample, this clonotype was seen many times. The chain employs TRBV12-3 or TRBV12-4 and TRBJ1-2; TRBD1 agrees at 9 bases. The CDR3 is made up of 13 amino acids. Trimming cost V 5 bases and J 6 bases; bases outside gene matches: 4. CDR3 nucleotides: TGTGCCAGCAGTCCGACAGGGGGGAATGGCTACACCTTC. Translated, it gives CASSPTGGNGYTF.

This clonotype showed up many times. J is TRBJ2-6 and V is TRBV5-5, with 10 positions matching TRBD2. This CDR3 region has 18 residues. CDR1 is SGHKS and CDR2 is YYEKEE in the germline V gene (reference sequence). V dropped 5 bases and J dropped 0; count of bases not matched to a gene: 8. CDR3 in amino acids: CASSSTSGFGSGANVLTF. CDR3 coding DNA: TGTGCCAGCAGTTCGACTAGCGGGTTTGGCTCTGGGGCCAACGTCCTGACTTTC.

This clonotype was observed at least ten times. This chain joins TRBV20-1 and TRBJ1-2; maybe TRBD1 (5 bases). The germline V and J ends were trimmed by 1 base and 10 bases, with 19 bases remaining between them. Germline CDR1 is DFQATT and CDR2 is SNEGSKA (reference sequence). The CDR3 loop spans 14 amino acids. The chain's CDR3 is CSARVDPARGDYTF. CDR3 coding DNA: TGCAGTGCTAGAGTTGATCCAGCCCGAGGGGACTACACCTTC.

In its sample, this clonotype was seen many times. The chain recombines TRBV28 with TRBJ2-1; 9 positions match TRBD1. The CDR3 covers 15 residues. Unmatched junction bases numbered 5, after V lost 6 bases and J lost 2 bases. Germline CDR1 MDHEN, CDR2 SYDVKM. DNA for the CDR3: TGTGCCAGCAGCCCCCGGGACAGGGCCTACAATGAGCAGTTCTTC. It translates to CASSPRDRAYNEQFF.

This clonotype occurred many times. This chain joins TRBV12-3 or TRBV12-4 and TRBJ1-6; D is ambiguous. V was clipped by 3 bases and J by 8 bases, with 8 bases between them. The length of the CDR3 is 13 residues. The CDR3 loop reads CASSFFGDSPLHF. For the CDR3, the DNA is TGTGCCAGCAGTTTTTTCGGGGATTCACCCCTCCACTTT.